Listed here are 27 T cell receptor beta chains from one sample, sequenced in a study of blood T cell repertoires in COVID-19. Using immunoSEQ multiplex PCR, the repertoire was profiled, and TCRdb retains in-frame clones only, with some absent. The table has some 200,000 clones, 88% seen once. Material for sequencing was PBMCs or T cells enriched from blood (not recorded which). The origin of the receptors is a woman aged 25 to 39 who had recovered from COVID-19.

The chain has TRBV4-1 and TRBJ1-1, with TRBD1 identical over 7 bases. Germline V lookup: CDR1 MGHRA, CDR2 YSYEKL. V lost 4 bases and J lost 4; bases outside the gene matches: 3. There are 13 residues in the CDR3. CDR3 coding DNA: TGCGCCAGCAGCCGAAACAGGGGCACTGAAGCTTTCTTT. This encodes CASSRNRGTEAFF.

This rearrangement joins TRBV5-1 to TRBJ1-3; D gene uncertain. CDR1 and CDR2 (germline): SGHRS, YFSETQ. Deletions cut 2 bases from V and 4 bases from J, with 10 bases between. The CDR3 covers 14 residues. The CDR3 DNA reads as TGCGCCAGCAGCTTTTCCGGGATCGGAAACACCATATATTTT. This gives the protein CASSFSGIGNTIYF.

The CDR3 is CASSPFEGLTEAFF. The CDR3 DNA is TGTGCCAGCAGCCCCTTCGAGGGTCTTACTGAAGCTTTCTTT. The V call is TRBV27, the J call TRBJ1-1; D gene uncertain. In germline, CDR1 is MNHEY, CDR2 SMNVEV (reference sequence). The CDR3 is made up of 14 amino acids. Between the trimmed V and J ends, which lost 6 bases and 5 bases, there was a span of 16 bases.

The rearrangement links TRBV27 to TRBJ1-5; no clear D. Germline V gives CDR1 MNHEY, CDR2 SMNVEV (reference sequence). V shed 9 bases and J shed 4 bases, with 7 bases lying between them. The CDR3 has 11 residues. CDR3 DNA sequence: TGTGCCAGACAATTTAATCAGCCCCAGCATTTT. Protein product: CARQFNQPQHF.

V gene TRBV6-4 combines with J gene TRBJ2-3; D unclear. The CDR3 spans 13 residues. Trimming cost V 3 bases and J 5 bases, with 9 bases left between them. The germline gives CDR1 MRHNA, CDR2 SNTAGT. This CDR3 reads CASSESGLDTQYF. Written as DNA, the CDR3 is TGTGCCAGCAGTGAGTCCGGGTTAGATACGCAGTATTTT.

This chain links TRBV4-1 with TRBJ2-3; D gene uncertain. Per germline, CDR1 MGHRA and CDR2 YSYEKL. The CDR3 extends over 15 amino acids. V lost 1 base to trimming and J lost 0 bases, with 8 bases between them. In DNA, the CDR3 is TGCGCCAGCAGCCAAGCCCAGACTAGCACAGATACGCAGTATTTT. This sequence encodes CASSQAQTSTDTQYF.

This clone was observed once. This chain links TRBV19 with TRBJ2-5, with D uncertain. The germline V gene encodes CDR1 LNHDA and CDR2 SQIVND (reference sequence). This CDR3 is built from 13 residues. Trimming left V 5 bases short and J 0 bases short, with 7 bases between. The CDR3 here is CASSFGNQETQYF. The CDR3 coding sequence is TGTGCCAGTAGTTTTGGCAACCAAGAGACCCAGTACTTC.

The chain uses TRBV7-2 and TRBJ1-2; a possible D gene is TRBD1 (6 bases). The CDR3 has 16 residues. Trimming stripped 1 base from V and 4 bases from J, with 16 bases between. Germline V gene sequence: CDR1 SGHTA, CDR2 FQGNSA. CDR3 protein: CASSLGAGTTLYGYTF. The CDR3 bases are TGTGCCAGCAGCTTAGGAGCCGGGACAACCCTCTATGGCTACACCTTC.

The genes are TRBV29-1 and TRBJ2-1, with TRBD2 as a possible D gene (6 bases). The germline gives CDR1 SQVTM, CDR2 ANQGSEA. The V and J ends lost 3 bases and 1 base respectively, with 10 bases between them. The CDR3 totals 14 residues. The CDR3 protein is CSVDSAGSYNEQFF. The CDR3 bases are TGCAGCGTTGATTCGGCGGGGTCCTACAATGAGCAGTTCTTC.

This clone was recorded only once. The chain couples TRBV7-3 to TRBJ2-1; maybe TRBD1 (6 bases). Germline V gives CDR1 SGHTA, CDR2 FQGTGA. V lost 3 bases to trimming and J lost 4 bases, with 19 bases between them. This CDR3 spans 17 amino acids. The CDR3 bases are TGTGCCAGCAGCTTGACCGCGGGTACAGGGATTTACAATGAGCAGTTCTTC. Translated, it gives CASSLTAGTGIYNEQFF. The whole variable domain, remainder taken from reference TRBV7-3 and TRBJ2-1, is GAGVSQTPSNKVTEKGKYVELRCDPISGHTALYWYRQSLGQGPEFLIYFQGTGAADDSGLPNDRFFAVRPEGSVSTLKIQRTERGDSAVYLCASSLTAGTGIYNEQFFGPGTRLTVL.

The chain is built from TRBV4-3 and TRBJ2-5; a weak D match, TRBD2 (5 bases). The V end was cut by 1 base, the J end by 1 base, with 10 bases between. Germline CDR1 reads LGHNA; CDR2 reads YSLEER. The CDR3 length is 15 residues. CDR3 protein: CASSQGVATQETQYF. As DNA, the CDR3 is TGCGCCAGCAGCCAAGGTGTAGCGACCCAAGAGACCCAGTACTTC.

The chain recombines TRBV5-1 with TRBJ2-2, with TRBD1 matching over 10 bases. The CDR3 length is 15 residues. Germline CDR1 is SGHRS and CDR2 is YFSETQ. Trimming at V came to 4 bases and at J to 6 bases, leaving 6 bases not matched to a gene. CDR3 bases: TGCGCCAGCAGCCCTGACAGGGGGCTGTCCGGGGAGCTGTTTTTT. Translated, it gives CASSPDRGLSGELFF.

The chain employs TRBV27 and TRBJ2-7; D is perhaps TRBD1 (5 bases). V was cut by 4 bases and J by 0 bases, with 13 bases left in between. The length of the CDR3 is 15 residues. Per germline, CDR1 MNHEY and CDR2 SMNVEV (reference sequence). In DNA, the CDR3 is TGTGCCAGCAGTTCCGCAGGGATGGCCTCCTACGAGCAGTACTTC. Encoded protein: CASSSAGMASYEQYF.

The CDR3 reads CASSSSRGRSSYNEQFF. CDR3 in DNA: TGTGCCAGCAGCTCGTCCAGGGGTCGGAGCTCCTACAATGAGCAGTTCTTC. V is TRBV27 and J is TRBJ2-1; a weak D match, TRBD1 (6 bases). The CDR3 has 17 amino acids. Trimming removed 6 bases from V and 0 bases from J, with 18 bases in between. Germline V gives CDR1 MNHEY, CDR2 SMNVEV (reference sequence).

This sequence joins TRBV7-2 and TRBJ2-2; TRBD2 matches 12 bases. Per the germline V gene, CDR1 is SGHTA and CDR2 is FQGNSA. This CDR3 is 16 amino acids long. J lost 2 bases, V lost 3 bases, and 1 base had no gene match. CDR3 sequence reads: CASSLTSGGNTGELFF. CDR3 in DNA: TGTGCCAGCAGCTTGACTAGCGGGGGAAACACCGGGGAGCTGTTTTTT.

This sequence joins TRBV12-3 or TRBV12-4 and TRBJ1-1; D call uncertain. Trimming removed 3 bases at V and 9 bases at J, with 14 bases between. The CDR3 totals 13 residues. CDR3: CASSLFREGKAFF. The CDR3 coding sequence is TGTGCCAGCAGTTTGTTTAGGGAGGGAAAAGCTTTCTTT.

The CDR3, as DNA: TGTGCCAGCCCGGGACTAGCGGGGGTAGGTGAGCAGTTCTTC. Protein: CASPGLAGVGEQFF. V gene TRBV2 combines with J gene TRBJ2-1; TRBD2 matches 14 bases. J lost 9 bases, V lost 8 bases, and 6 bases had no gene match. This CDR3 comprises 14 residues. Germline lookup yields CDR1 SNHLY and CDR2 FYNNEI.

The rearrangement links TRBV4-3 to TRBJ2-1, with 11 bases lining up with TRBD2. J lost 5 bases, V lost 1 base, and 4 bases had no gene match. Germline CDR1 reads LGHNA; CDR2 reads YSLEER. The CDR3 sequence is 16 residues long. The CDR3 spells CASSQGLAGLHNEQFF. The DNA for the CDR3 is TGCGCCAGCAGCCAAGGACTAGCGGGGTTACACAATGAGCAGTTCTTC.

The chain is built from TRBV19 and TRBJ1-2; D is perhaps TRBD1 (5 bases). This CDR3 contains 14 residues. V was cut by 2 bases and J by 4 bases, with 11 bases left in between. CDR1 LNHDA and CDR2 SQIVND come from the germline V gene (reference sequence). CDR3 amino acids: CASSIRQGSYGYTF. CDR3 sequence (DNA): TGTGCCAGTAGTATAAGGCAGGGATCCTATGGCTACACCTTC.

The chain has TRBV27 and TRBJ2-3; no reliable D call. Germline CDR1 reads MNHEY; CDR2 reads SMNVEV (reference sequence). V lost 5 bases and J 5 bases, leaving 11 bases between the germline ends. The CDR3 loop spans 13 amino acids. The CDR3 loop reads CASSPTRLDTQYF. For the CDR3, the DNA is TGTGCCAGCAGTCCCACCCGGTTAGATACGCAGTATTTT.

The J gene is TRBJ1-6, the V gene TRBV5-5; 9 nucleotides align to TRBD1. V lost 3 bases and J lost 9; bases outside the gene matches: 10. The CDR3 is 16 residues long. CDR1 SGHKS and CDR2 YYEKEE come from the germline V gene (reference sequence). The CDR3 DNA reads as TGTGCCAGCAGCTATACCGGGACAGGGTTGAGTTCACCCCTCCACTTT. Protein sequence: CASSYTGTGLSSPLHF.

The V call is TRBV14, the J call TRBJ1-1; D is ambiguous. Germline V CDR1 and CDR2: SGHDN, FVKESK. This CDR3 region has 16 residues. Trimming removed 0 bases at V and 3 bases at J, with 14 bases between. The CDR3 DNA reads as TGTGCCAGCAGCCAAGATCGGTCGGAGGGCTACACTGAAGCTTTCTTT. The encoded protein is CASSQDRSEGYTEAFF. Complete variable domain (other parts from reference TRBV14 and TRBJ1-1): EAGVTQFPSHSVIEKGQTVTLRCDPISGHDNLYWYRRVMGKEIKFLLHFVKESKQDESGMPNNRFLAERTGGTYSTLKVQPAELEDSGVYFCASSQDRSEGYTEAFFGQGTRLTVV.

This chain links TRBV7-9 with TRBJ1-2, with 7 bases matching TRBD1. This CDR3 is 14 amino acids long. The germline V gene has CDR1 SEHNR and CDR2 FQNEAQ (reference sequence). With V trimmed by 5 bases and J by 8 bases, 11 bases remained unmatched. The CDR3 region has the DNA TGTGCCAGCAGCCACGGACAGGTTGATCAGGGCTACACCTTC. It codes for CASSHGQVDQGYTF. The whole variable domain, remainder taken from reference TRBV7-9 and TRBJ1-2, is DTGVSQNPRHKITKRGQNVTFRCDPISEHNRLYWYRQTLGQGPEFLTYFQNEAQLEKSRLLSDRFSAERPKGSFSTLEIQRTEQGDSAMYLCASSHGQVDQGYTFGSGTRLTVV.

The chain links TRBV6-5 to TRBJ2-3, with a possible D match to TRBD1 (5 bases). The CDR3 contains 14 residues. With 6 bases removed from V and 1 base from J, the gap between germline ends came to 11 bases. Germline assignment: CDR1 MNHEY and CDR2 SVGAGI. Written as DNA, the CDR3 is TGTGCCAGCAGGGGGCCTTACCGCACAGATACGCAGTATTTT. This encodes CASRGPYRTDTQYF.

This chain connects TRBV5-4 to TRBJ2-7, with D possibly being TRBD1 (5 bases). The CDR3 sequence is 16 residues long. The V and J ends lost 3 bases and 1 base respectively, with 17 bases between them. CDR1 and CDR2 from the germline V gene are SGHNT and YYREEE (reference sequence). The DNA of the CDR3 is TGTGCCAGCAGCTCCTCAGGGTCCCGAAATTCCTACGAGCAGTACTTC. Translating gives CASSSSGSRNSYEQYF.

This chain links TRBV29-1 with TRBJ2-5, with D unclear. Looked up from germline, CDR1 is SQVTM and CDR2 is ANQGSEA. The CDR3 totals 12 residues. Trimming cost V 4 bases and J 5 bases, with 11 bases left between them. The CDR3 coding sequence is TGCAGCGTTGGATTGTCTGCGGAGACCCAGTACTTC. As protein: CSVGLSAETQYF.

This clone came up once. The chain couples TRBV28 to TRBJ1-6; TRBD1 might be the D (5 bases). Trimming stripped 6 bases from V and 6 bases from J, with 12 bases between. Germline V CDR1 and CDR2: MDHEN, SYDVKM. This CDR3 region has 14 residues. In DNA, the CDR3 is TGTGCCAGCAGCATAACAGGAGTTAATTCACCCCTCCACTTT. Protein sequence: CASSITGVNSPLHF.